These 31 T cell receptor beta chains came from one sample sequenced in a study of T cell changes during pregnancy in multiple sclerosis. Sequencing was performed with immunoSEQ multiplex PCR; in TCRdb, only in-frame clones are kept and a portion is missing. The data contain nearly 45,000 clones, approximately 96% of them singletons. The sequenced sample was peripheral blood, obtained in the second trimester of pregnancy. These receptors were collected from a female donor with multiple sclerosis, enrolled in a pregnancy study.

The chain is built from TRBV7-6 and TRBJ2-1; the match to TRBD2 covers 9 bases. This CDR3 spans 17 amino acids. Germline lookup yields CDR1 SGHVS and CDR2 FNYEAQ. The V segment lost 5 bases and the J segment 9 bases; nucleotides outside the gene matches: 17. The CDR3 DNA follows: TGTGCCAGCAGCCCGTTACGTCCGGGACTAGCCAGGGGTGAGCAGTTCTTC. The encoded protein is CASSPLRPGLARGEQFF.

V is TRBV5-1 and J is TRBJ1-1; 8 bases agree with TRBD1. With 0 bases clipped from V and 7 bases from J, the junction kept 8 bases outside the gene matches. Germline-derived CDR1 and CDR2 are SGHRS and YFSETQ. The length of the CDR3 is 15 residues. The CDR3: CASSLGGFTGGEAFF. In DNA form, the CDR3 reads TGCGCCAGCAGCTTGGGGGGTTTTACAGGGGGTGAAGCTTTCTTT.

CDR3 coding DNA: TGTGCCAGCAGTTCCGCAGGGGCCGGAAGTAATTCACCCCTCCACTTT. Protein: CASSSAGAGSNSPLHF. The V and J genes are TRBV27 and TRBJ1-6; D perhaps matches TRBD1 (6 bases). CDR1 and CDR2 (germline): MNHEY, SMNVEV (reference sequence). Between the trimmed V and J ends, which lost 4 bases and 6 bases, there was a span of 16 bases. The CDR3 length is 16 residues.

The chain combines TRBV6-6 with TRBJ2-7; 9 bases map to TRBD1. The germline CDR1 and CDR2 sequences are MNHNY and SVGAGI (reference sequence). This CDR3 is built from 15 residues. The junction had 11 bases not matched to a gene; V was cut back by 7 bases and J by 4 bases. The CDR3 sequence: CASNPSGTGQYEQYF. DNA of the CDR3: TGTGCCAGCAATCCTTCCGGGACAGGGCAATACGAGCAGTACTTC.

The chain is built from TRBV6-1 and TRBJ1-2; D is undetermined. This CDR3 has 15 residues. The germline CDR1 and CDR2 sequences are MNHNS and SASEGT. The V gene lost 6 bases and the J gene lost 0 bases, with 14 bases spanning the gap. The CDR3 region has the DNA TGTGCCAGCAGCCCCGAGGGAGCTCCTAACTATGGCTACACCTTC. Translating gives CASSPEGAPNYGYTF.

The chain has TRBV21-1 and TRBJ2-5; the DNA was not compared with TRBD1, the D call given in the table. TRBV21-1 is tagged as a pseudogene. The CDR3 runs 17 residues. For the CDR3, the DNA is TGTGCCAGCGGAAATCCCAGGATTATTTTGCTTCAAGAGACCCAGTACTTC. It yields the protein CASGNPRIILLQETQYF.

As DNA, the CDR3 is TGTGCCAGCATCGTAGCGGGAGTCGGTTCGGGGGAGCAGTACTTC. Its translation: CASIVAGVGSGEQYF. The chain has TRBV6-5 and TRBJ2-7; 9 bases line up with TRBD2. CDR1 is MNHEY and CDR2 is SVGAGI in the germline V gene. The trim removed 7 bases at V and 7 bases at J, leaving 14 bases unmatched. This CDR3 has 15 residues.

In its sample, this clone was seen once. The V call is TRBV7-8, the J call TRBJ1-2; possibly TRBD1 for D (6 bases). Trimming left V 2 bases short and J 3 bases short, with 19 bases between. CDR3 length: 17 amino acids. CDR1 is SGHVS and CDR2 is FQNEAQ in the germline V gene. In DNA, the CDR3 is TGTGCCAGCAGCTTATTAGCGGGGCAGGGGATGGACTATGGCTACACCTTC. Its protein product is CASSLLAGQGMDYGYTF.

V and J are TRBV6-6 and TRBJ1-2; 7 bases align to TRBD1. Trimming cost V 5 bases and J 1 base; bases outside gene matches: 4. CDR1 is MNHNY, CDR2 SVGAGI, per germline (reference sequence). CDR3 length: 14 amino acids. The CDR3 DNA reads as TGTGCCAGCAGTCAGGGACAGCTTAACTATGGCTACACCTTC. This encodes CASSQGQLNYGYTF.

This chain joins TRBV30 and TRBJ2-2; D remains unclear. Trimming pared 6 bases from V and 7 bases from J, leaving 9 bases between. From germline, CDR1 is GTSNPN and CDR2 SVGIG (reference sequence). This CDR3 is 11 amino acids long. CDR3 sequence reads: CACTRGGELFF. In nucleotides, the CDR3 is TGTGCCTGCACTCGTGGCGGGGAGCTGTTTTTT.

The V and J genes are TRBV4-3 and TRBJ2-7, with 8 positions matching TRBD1. After removal of 1 base from V and 3 bases from J, the junction contained 11 bases not matched to a gene. Germline V gene lookup returns CDR1 LGHNA and CDR2 YSLEER. The CDR3 is 17 residues long. The CDR3 nucleotides are TGCGCCAGCAGCCAAGGGCCCCAGGGGGCCCTGATCTACGAGCAGTACTTC. This gives the protein CASSQGPQGALIYEQYF.

This sequence joins TRBV6-1 and TRBJ2-7; D is unclear. V was clipped by 2 bases and J by 6 bases, with 5 bases between them. This CDR3 contains 11 residues. Per germline, CDR1 MNHNS and CDR2 SASEGT. The CDR3, as DNA: TGTGCCAGCAGTGAAATCTCCGAGCAGTACTTC. Translating it yields CASSEISEQYF.

V usage is TRBV7-7 and J usage is TRBJ2-2; D may be TRBD2 (6 bases). The V end was cut by 6 bases, the J end by 2 bases, with 19 bases between. This CDR3 contains 17 residues. Germline V lookup: CDR1 SSHAT, CDR2 FNYEAQ (reference sequence). CDR3 nucleotide sequence: TGTGCCAGCAGTTTTAGTCGCGGAGGGTCTAACACCGGGGAGCTGTTTTTT. Translating it yields CASSFSRGGSNTGELFF. Using reference TRBV7-7 and TRBJ2-2 for the parts outside the CDR3, the full variable domain is GAGVSQSPRYKVTKRGQDVTLRCDPISSHATLYWYQQALGQGPEFLTYFNYEAQPDKSGLPSDRFSAERPEGSISTLTIQRTEQRDSAMYRCASSFSRGGSNTGELFFGEGSRLTVL.

The chain has TRBV6-6 and TRBJ1-2; TRBD1 might be the D (6 bases). The V gene lost 6 bases and the J gene lost 0 bases, with 14 bases spanning the gap. Germline V gene lookup returns CDR1 MNHNY and CDR2 SVGAGI (reference sequence). The CDR3 covers 15 residues. This CDR3 reads CASSLDRRSNYGYTF. CDR3 DNA sequence: TGTGCCAGCAGCTTAGACAGGCGATCTAACTATGGCTACACCTTC.

V and J are TRBV19 and TRBJ2-1, with 12 nucleotides matching TRBD2. From germline, CDR1 is LNHDA and CDR2 SQIVND (reference sequence). CDR3 length equals 15 residues. The junction had 4 bases not matched to a gene; V was cut back by 9 bases and J by 1 base. The CDR3 loop reads CASATSGGSYNEQFF. The CDR3 coding sequence is TGTGCCAGCGCTACTAGCGGGGGGTCCTACAATGAGCAGTTCTTC.

The J gene is TRBJ2-1, the V gene TRBV5-1; TRBD1 matches at 7 bases. The length of the CDR3 is 15 residues. CDR1 is SGHRS and CDR2 is YFSETQ in the germline V gene. V shed 0 bases, J shed 4 bases, and the junction held 4 bases outside the gene matches. The CDR3 loop is CASSLAPGQYNEQFF. The CDR3, as DNA: TGCGCCAGCAGCTTGGCCCCGGGACAGTACAATGAGCAGTTCTTC.

J is TRBJ1-4 and V is TRBV28, with a possible D match to TRBD1 (5 bases). The CDR3 contains 14 residues. Trimming left V 2 bases short and J 4 bases short, with 8 bases between. Germline V gene lookup returns CDR1 MDHEN and CDR2 SYDVKM. The CDR3 DNA follows: TGTGCCAGCAGTTTAAGCCAGGGTAATGAAAAACTGTTTTTT. Residues: CASSLSQGNEKLFF.

The chain carries TRBV4-1 and TRBJ1-5, with 9 bases aligning to TRBD1. V lost 4 bases and J lost 2; bases outside the gene matches: 3. The CDR3 totals 15 residues. Germline-derived CDR1 and CDR2 are MGHRA and YSYEKL. This chain's CDR3 is CASSLDRGRNQPQHF. CDR3 coding DNA: TGCGCCAGCAGCCTGGACAGGGGTCGCAATCAGCCCCAGCATTTT.

The chain carries TRBV27 and TRBJ2-7, with 7 bases aligning to TRBD1. V lost 7 bases to trimming and J lost 6 bases; unmatched junction nucleotides: 9. CDR1 is MNHEY, CDR2 SMNVEV, per germline (reference sequence). The CDR3 has 13 amino acids. The CDR3 DNA reads TGTGCCAGCAACGGCAGGGGGACAGTCGAGCAGTACTTC. It specifies CASNGRGTVEQYF.

This chain connects TRBV2 to TRBJ2-1; 7 bases align to TRBD2. V shed 6 bases, J shed 12 bases, and the junction held 8 bases outside the gene matches. There are 12 residues in the CDR3. Per the germline V gene, CDR1 is SNHLY and CDR2 is FYNNEI. CDR3 sequence: CASRSGKGTQFF. CDR3 nucleotide sequence: TGTGCCAGCAGGAGCGGGAAGGGGACGCAGTTCTTC.

The chain links TRBV27 to TRBJ2-1; 14 bases are a match to TRBD2. The CDR3 extends over 16 amino acids. Losses at the gene ends were 3 bases for V and 6 bases for J; bases not matched to a gene: 4. The germline V gene has CDR1 MNHEY and CDR2 SMNVEV (reference sequence). CDR3 sequence: CASSFLTSGGANEQFF. DNA of the CDR3: TGTGCCAGCAGTTTCTTGACTAGCGGGGGGGCCAATGAGCAGTTCTTC.

The chain couples TRBV27 to TRBJ1-5; possibly TRBD1 for D (5 bases). CDR1 and CDR2 from the germline V gene are MNHEY and SMNVEV (reference sequence). The V end was cut by 3 bases, the J end by 6 bases, with 9 bases between. The CDR3 has 13 amino acids. CDR3: CASSFRVGQPQHF. The CDR3 DNA reads as TGTGCCAGCAGTTTCAGGGTAGGTCAGCCCCAGCATTTT.

The CDR3 spells CASSQELAGAGVVGGGPYEQYF. As DNA, the CDR3 is TGTGCCAGCAGCCAAGAGCTGGCAGGAGCAGGGGTAGTGGGTGGGGGTCCCTACGAGCAGTACTTC. V and J are TRBV4-2 and TRBJ2-7; D may be TRBD1 (6 bases). V lost 0 bases and J lost 2, with 32 bases in between. The CDR3 consists of 22 residues. Germline V CDR1 and CDR2: LGHNA, YNFKEQ.

The chain recombines TRBV7-6 with TRBJ2-2; D unclear. The V and J ends lost 3 bases and 1 base respectively, with 6 bases between them. Germline values: CDR1 SGHVS, CDR2 FNYEAQ. This CDR3 spans 14 amino acids. The CDR3 protein is CASSLYRNTGELFF. For the CDR3, the DNA is TGTGCCAGCAGCTTGTATCGGAACACCGGGGAGCTGTTTTTT.

The genes are TRBV2 and TRBJ2-1; TRBD1 matches 11 bases. This CDR3 has 16 residues. V gave up 4 bases and J gave up 8 bases; unmatched junction bases: 10. CDR1 and CDR2 (germline): SNHLY, FYNNEI. CDR3 sequence: CASSALGGQGEHEQFF. Written as DNA, the CDR3 is TGTGCCAGCAGTGCTTTAGGGGGACAGGGGGAGCATGAGCAGTTCTTC.

This chain uses TRBV5-5 with TRBJ1-4, with 10 positions matching TRBD1. J lost 0 bases, V lost 3 bases, and 8 bases had no gene match. Per germline, CDR1 SGHKS and CDR2 YYEKEE (reference sequence). The CDR3 sequence is 18 residues long. For the CDR3, the DNA is TGTGCCAGCAGCTACACCGGGACAGGGGATCCAACTAATGAAAAACTGTTTTTT. Translating gives CASSYTGTGDPTNEKLFF.

The chain links TRBV18 to TRBJ1-1; 8 bases fit TRBD1. The CDR3 sequence is 13 residues long. CDR1 is KGHSH, CDR2 LQKENI, per germline. The trim removed 6 bases at V and 8 bases at J, leaving 8 bases unmatched. CDR3 DNA: TGTGCCAGCTCCCCGGGACAGGATCTAGAAGCTTTCTTT. It specifies CASSPGQDLEAFF. Combining the CDR3 with reference TRBV18 and TRBJ1-1 gives the whole variable domain NAGVMQNPRHLVRRRGQEARLRCSPMKGHSHVYWYRQLPEEGLKFMVYLQKENIIDESGMPKERFSAEFPKEGPSILRIQQVVRGDSAAYFCASSPGQDLEAFFGQGTRLTVV.

The chain employs TRBV11-2 and TRBJ2-2; tentative D call: TRBD1 (5 bases). The germline CDR1 and CDR2 sequences are SGHAT and FQNNGV. The length of the CDR3 is 16 residues. Trimming left V 5 bases short and J 0 bases short, with 13 bases between. Here the CDR3 DNA reads TGTGCCAGCAGCCCAGTACGGACAACGAACACCGGGGAGCTGTTTTTT. It specifies CASSPVRTTNTGELFF.

J is TRBJ1-6 and V is TRBV10-1; D is uncertain. The V end lost 6 bases, the J end lost 7 bases, and 16 bases lay between the germline ends. The CDR3 contains 15 residues. The germline V gene has CDR1 WNHNN and CDR2 SYGVQD (reference sequence). The CDR3, as DNA: TGCGCCAGCAGCCGCGGAGACGTGGAGAATTCACCCCTCCACTTT. It encodes CASSRGDVENSPLHF.

CDR3: CASSLYPYNSPLHF. The DNA for the CDR3 is TGTGCCAGCAGCCTCTACCCATATAATTCACCCCTCCACTTT. The V gene is TRBV7-2, the J gene TRBJ1-6; D gene uncertain. The CDR3 covers 14 residues. Germline V gene sequence: CDR1 SGHTA, CDR2 FQGNSA. The V and J ends lost 5 bases and 4 bases respectively, with 9 bases between them.

The rearrangement links TRBV25-1 to TRBJ2-2; D might be TRBD2 (7 bases). Trimming left V 6 bases short and J 6 bases short, with 14 bases between. Looked up from germline, CDR1 is MGHDK and CDR2 is SYGVNS. The CDR3 runs to 14 residues. As DNA, the CDR3 is TGTGCCAGCAGCTCCACGGGGGGCCCCGGGGAGCTGTTTTTT. Translating it yields CASSSTGGPGELFF.